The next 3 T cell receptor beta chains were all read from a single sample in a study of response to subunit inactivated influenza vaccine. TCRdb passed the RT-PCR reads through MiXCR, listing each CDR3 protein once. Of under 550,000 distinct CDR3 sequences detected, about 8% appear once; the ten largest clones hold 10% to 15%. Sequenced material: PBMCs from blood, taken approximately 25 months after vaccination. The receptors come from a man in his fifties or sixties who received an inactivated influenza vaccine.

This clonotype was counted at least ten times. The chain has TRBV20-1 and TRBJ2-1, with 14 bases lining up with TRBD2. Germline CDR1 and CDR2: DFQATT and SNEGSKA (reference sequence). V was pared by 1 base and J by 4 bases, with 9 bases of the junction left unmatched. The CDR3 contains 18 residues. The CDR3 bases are TGCAGTGCTAGAGGGGGACTAGCGGGAGCGGGGGATTACAATGAGCAGTTCTTC. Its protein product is CSARGGLAGAGDYNEQFF.

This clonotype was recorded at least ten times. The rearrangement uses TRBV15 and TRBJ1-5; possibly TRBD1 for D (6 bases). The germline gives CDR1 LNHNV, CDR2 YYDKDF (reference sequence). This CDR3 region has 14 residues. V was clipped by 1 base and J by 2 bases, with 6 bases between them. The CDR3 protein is CATSRAGGNQPQHF. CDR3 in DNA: TGTGCCACCAGCAGAGCAGGGGGCAATCAGCCCCAGCATTTT.

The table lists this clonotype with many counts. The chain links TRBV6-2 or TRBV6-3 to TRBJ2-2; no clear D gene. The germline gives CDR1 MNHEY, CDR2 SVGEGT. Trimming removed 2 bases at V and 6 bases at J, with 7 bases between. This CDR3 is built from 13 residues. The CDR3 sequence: CASSYGAPGELFF. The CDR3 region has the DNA TGTGCCAGCAGTTACGGCGCCCCCGGGGAGCTGTTTTTT.